This is a list of T cell receptor beta chains from one sample in a study of T-cell reconstitution after alpha-beta-depleted transplantation in children. TCRdb itself ran the PCR reads through MiXCR, one entry per CDR3 protein. The sample shows some 200,000 distinct CDR3 sequences, less than 15% of them seen only once. Source: PBMCs from the stem cell graft donor, taken from the stem cell graft. The receptors here all came from a human donor who donated a stem cell graft to a child with acute lymphoblastic leukemia. The CDR3 runs from the conserved cysteine through the conserved F or W. D genes are given only for firm matches. The size of a clone is reported for some rows only, either as once, few or many, or as a class for expanded clones.

j_gene: TRBJ2-5
abundance: many
d_gene: .
v_gene: TRBV7-7
CDR3aa: CASSPTVQETQYF
CDR3nt: TGTGCCAGCAGCCCGACAGTTCAAGAGACCCAGTACTTC

j_gene: TRBJ1-1
abundance: few
d_gene: TRBD1
v_gene: TRBV29-1
CDR3aa: CSASRGQGWGSNTEAFF
CDR3nt: TGCAGCGCCAGTCGGGGACAGGGGTGGGGGTCGAACACTGAAGCTTTCTTT

j_gene: TRBJ2-1
abundance: many
d_gene: TRBD2
v_gene: TRBV20-1
CDR3aa: CSARDWVAGYNEQFF
CDR3nt: TGCAGTGCTAGAGATTGGGTAGCGGGCTACAATGAGCAGTTCTTC

j_gene: TRBJ2-1
abundance: few
d_gene: .
v_gene: TRBV20-1
CDR3aa: CSARGGLPSGEQFF
CDR3nt: TGCAGTGCTAGAGGAGGGCTGCCATCCGGGGAGCAGTTCTTC

j_gene: TRBJ2-1
abundance: many
d_gene: TRBD2
v_gene: TRBV20-1
CDR3aa: CSAIIGGSSYNEQFF
CDR3nt: TGCAGTGCTATTATCGGGGGGAGCTCCTACAATGAGCAGTTCTTC

j_gene: TRBJ2-3
abundance: many
d_gene: TRBD2
v_gene: TRBV6-2/TRBV6-3
CDR3aa: CASSPVGLAGTDTQYF
CDR3nt: TGTGCCAGCAGTCCCGTGGGACTAGCGGGCACAGATACGCAGTATTTT

j_gene: TRBJ2-7
abundance: many
d_gene: .
v_gene: TRBV20-1
CDR3aa: CSARDPLGFYEQYF
CDR3nt: TGCAGTGCTAGAGACCCCCTAGGATTCTACGAGCAGTACTTC

j_gene: TRBJ2-1
abundance: many
d_gene: TRBD2
v_gene: TRBV28
CDR3aa: CASIVPGGGYNEQFF
CDR3nt: TGTGCCAGCATCGTGCCCGGGGGGGGTTACAATGAGCAGTTCTTC

j_gene: TRBJ2-5
abundance: many
d_gene: .
v_gene: TRBV5-1
CDR3aa: CASSLFVAAQGETQYF
CDR3nt: TGCGCCAGCAGCTTGTTTGTAGCGGCCCAGGGAGAGACCCAGTACTTC

j_gene: TRBJ2-4
abundance: few
d_gene: .
v_gene: TRBV3-1
CDR3aa: CASCPLYGRAYIQYF
CDR3nt: TGTGCCAGCTGCCCCCTCTACGGGAGAGCGTACATTCAGTACTTC

j_gene: TRBJ2-1
abundance: few
d_gene: .
v_gene: TRBV14
CDR3aa: CASSQVLARYNEQFF
CDR3nt: TGTGCCAGCAGCCAAGTTCTAGCGAGGTACAATGAGCAGTTCTTC

j_gene: TRBJ2-7
abundance: many
d_gene: .
v_gene: TRBV10-3
CDR3aa: CAISDSGQSSYEQYF
CDR3nt: TGTGCCATCAGTGATTCGGGACAAAGCTCCTACGAGCAGTACTTC

j_gene: TRBJ1-1
abundance: many
d_gene: .
v_gene: TRBV5-1
CDR3aa: CASSPSGEVTEAFF
CDR3nt: TGCGCCAGCAGCCCCTCGGGGGAGGTGACTGAAGCTTTCTTT

j_gene: TRBJ2-3
abundance: many
d_gene: .
v_gene: TRBV5-1
CDR3aa: CASKLGDTQYF
CDR3nt: TGCGCCAGTAAACTAGGAGATACGCAGTATTTT

j_gene: TRBJ2-7
abundance: many
d_gene: TRBD2
v_gene: TRBV18
CDR3aa: CASSLREREQYF
CDR3nt: TGTGCCAGCTCATTGCGGGAGCGCGAGCAGTACTTC

j_gene: TRBJ2-1
abundance: .
d_gene: TRBD1
v_gene: TRBV6-2/TRBV6-3
CDR3aa: CASSGQRNNEQFF
CDR3nt: TGTGCCAGCTCGGGACAGCGTAACAATGAGCAGTTCTTC

j_gene: TRBJ2-7
abundance: many
d_gene: .
v_gene: TRBV3-1
CDR3aa: CASSQDASSGEQYF
CDR3nt: TGTGCCAGCAGCCAAGATGCCAGCTCTGGGGAGCAGTACTTC

j_gene: TRBJ2-1
abundance: many
d_gene: .
v_gene: TRBV15
CDR3aa: CATSRDHQGRDEQFF
CDR3nt: TGTGCCACCAGCAGAGACCATCAAGGTAGGGATGAGCAGTTCTTC

j_gene: TRBJ2-2
abundance: .
d_gene: .
v_gene: TRBV5-1
CDR3aa: CASSPQVGGFDPGELFF
CDR3nt: TGCGCCAGCAGCCCTCAGGTCGGCGGGTTCGATCCCGGGGAGCTGTTTTTT

j_gene: TRBJ2-7
abundance: few
d_gene: .
v_gene: TRBV18
CDR3aa: CASSLDIYEQYF
CDR3nt: TGTGCCAGCTCACTAGACATCTACGAGCAGTACTTC

j_gene: TRBJ2-3
abundance: .
d_gene: .
v_gene: TRBV29-1
CDR3aa: CSGRGGPDTQYF
CDR3nt: TGCAGCGGTCGTGGGGGCCCAGATACGCAGTATTTT

j_gene: TRBJ2-5
abundance: many
d_gene: .
v_gene: TRBV5-1
CDR3aa: CASSSSRGARETQYF
CDR3nt: TGCGCCAGCAGCTCAAGCAGAGGGGCCAGAGAGACCCAGTACTTC

j_gene: TRBJ2-3
abundance: many
d_gene: .
v_gene: TRBV20-1
CDR3aa: CSARNRYTDTQYF
CDR3nt: TGCAGTGCTAGAAACCGGTACACAGATACGCAGTATTTT

j_gene: TRBJ1-5
abundance: many
d_gene: .
v_gene: TRBV3-1
CDR3aa: CASSQRRGNQPQHF
CDR3nt: TGTGCCAGCAGCCAAAGGCGGGGGAATCAGCCCCAGCATTTT

j_gene: TRBJ2-1
abundance: .
d_gene: .
v_gene: TRBV5-1
CDR3aa: CASSLAAGPYNEQFF
CDR3nt: TGCGCCAGCAGCTTGGCGGCAGGGCCCTACAATGAGCAGTTCTTC

j_gene: TRBJ2-7
abundance: many
d_gene: .
v_gene: TRBV7-8
CDR3aa: CASSPKIPGTLYGEQYF
CDR3nt: TGTGCCAGCAGCCCGAAAATTCCGGGAACCTTATACGGCGAGCAGTACTTC

j_gene: TRBJ2-7
abundance: many
d_gene: TRBD2
v_gene: TRBV13
CDR3aa: CASSQGLVGTSYEQYF
CDR3nt: TGTGCCAGCAGCCAAGGACTAGTTGGAACCTCCTACGAGCAGTACTTC

j_gene: TRBJ2-1
abundance: many
d_gene: TRBD2
v_gene: TRBV20-1
CDR3aa: CSALGLAGYEQFF
CDR3nt: TGCAGTGCTTTGGGACTAGCGGGATATGAGCAGTTCTTC

j_gene: TRBJ1-1
abundance: many
d_gene: .
v_gene: TRBV29-1
CDR3aa: CSVPDMNTEAFF
CDR3nt: TGCAGCGTTCCAGATATGAACACTGAAGCTTTCTTT

j_gene: TRBJ2-3
abundance: many
d_gene: TRBD1
v_gene: TRBV5-1
CDR3aa: CASSSSRGTGTDTQYF
CDR3nt: TGCGCCAGCAGCTCATCCAGGGGGACGGGCACAGATACGCAGTATTTT

j_gene: TRBJ2-7
abundance: many
d_gene: .
v_gene: TRBV5-6
CDR3aa: CASSFNSAGYEQYF
CDR3nt: TGTGCCAGCAGCTTTAATTCGGCTGGGTACGAGCAGTACTTC

j_gene: TRBJ2-3
abundance: many
d_gene: TRBD1
v_gene: TRBV19
CDR3aa: CASSIAGGAKVDTQYF
CDR3nt: TGTGCCAGTAGTATAGCAGGGGGCGCAAAAGTGGATACGCAGTATTTT

j_gene: TRBJ1-1
abundance: many
d_gene: .
v_gene: TRBV10-3
CDR3aa: CAISRLDTNTEAFF
CDR3nt: TGTGCCATCAGCCGACTCGACACGAACACTGAAGCTTTCTTT

j_gene: TRBJ2-3
abundance: few
d_gene: TRBD2
v_gene: TRBV5-1
CDR3aa: CASSTGLAESTDTQYF
CDR3nt: TGCGCCAGCAGCACCGGACTAGCGGAAAGCACAGATACGCAGTATTTT

j_gene: TRBJ1-2
abundance: few
d_gene: TRBD1
v_gene: TRBV5-1
CDR3aa: CASSRGDREFYGYTF
CDR3nt: TGCGCCAGCAGCAGGGGGGACAGGGAGTTCTATGGCTACACCTTC

j_gene: TRBJ1-5
abundance: few
d_gene: .
v_gene: TRBV12-3/TRBV12-4
CDR3aa: CASSLTGSSNQPQHF
CDR3nt: TGTGCCAGCAGTTTAACAGGCTCTAGCAATCAGCCCCAGCATTTT

j_gene: TRBJ2-5
abundance: many
d_gene: .
v_gene: TRBV5-1
CDR3aa: CASKAQRYQETQYF
CDR3nt: TGCGCCAGCAAAGCACAGCGGTACCAAGAGACCCAGTACTTC

j_gene: TRBJ2-7
abundance: many
d_gene: TRBD2
v_gene: TRBV20-1
CDR3aa: CSARDSAGGTTYEQYF
CDR3nt: TGCAGTGCTAGAGATTCCGCGGGAGGTACGACCTACGAGCAGTACTTC

j_gene: TRBJ1-1
abundance: many
d_gene: .
v_gene: TRBV19
CDR3aa: CASSTLTGTGAFF
CDR3nt: TGTGCCAGTAGTACCCTAACAGGGACTGGAGCTTTCTTT

j_gene: TRBJ2-4
abundance: few
d_gene: .
v_gene: TRBV20-1
CDR3aa: CSARTAAKNIQYF
CDR3nt: TGCAGTGCTAGGACGGCGGCCAAAAACATTCAGTACTTC

j_gene: TRBJ2-4
abundance: many
d_gene: TRBD2
v_gene: TRBV3-1
CDR3aa: CASSHGLASKNIQYF
CDR3nt: TGTGCCAGCAGCCATGGACTAGCTTCCAAAAACATTCAGTACTTC

j_gene: TRBJ2-7
abundance: few
d_gene: TRBD2
v_gene: TRBV10-3
CDR3aa: CATGEGTSGRAYEQYF
CDR3nt: TGTGCCACCGGGGAGGGAACTAGCGGGAGGGCCTACGAGCAGTACTTC

j_gene: TRBJ2-7
abundance: .
d_gene: .
v_gene: TRBV5-6
CDR3aa: CASSLGRHYEQYF
CDR3nt: TGTGCCAGCAGCTTGGGGCGGCACTACGAGCAGTACTTC

j_gene: TRBJ2-3
abundance: many
d_gene: TRBD2
v_gene: TRBV5-6
CDR3aa: CASSLTSGIWDPADTQYF
CDR3nt: TGTGCCAGCAGCTTGACTAGCGGGATATGGGACCCCGCAGATACGCAGTATTTT

j_gene: TRBJ2-1
abundance: few
d_gene: .
v_gene: TRBV20-1
CDR3aa: CSARTNKPYNEQFF
CDR3nt: TGCAGTGCTAGGACTAACAAACCCTACAATGAGCAGTTCTTC

j_gene: TRBJ1-1
abundance: many
d_gene: .
v_gene: TRBV7-2
CDR3aa: CASSRGQNTEAFF
CDR3nt: TGTGCCAGCAGCCGAGGACAGAACACTGAAGCTTTCTTT